The clone carrying this T cell receptor (beta chain) was observed many times. Its antigen is unknown. Library preparation for TCR beta used quantitative 5'-RACE with molecular barcodes. TCRdb independently ran MiXCR on the 5' RACE reads; one entry per CDR3 protein. Among 200,000 to 250,000 distinct CDR3 sequences, roughly 24% were seen once, and the ten largest hold about 6.2%. This sample was included in a study of CD8 T cells in ankylosing spondylitis. Study-wide results and limits: Reported data indicate significant enrichment of disease-linked clones within matched ankylosing spondylitis synovial fluid.

The CDR3 is 15 residues long. Looked up from germline, CDR1 is SGHRS and CDR2 is YFSETQ. V lost 4 bases, J lost 5 bases, and 7 bases stayed unmatched. This sequence originates from a male donor with ankylosing spondylitis or in good health (not recorded which). The V and J genes are TRBV5-1 and TRBJ2-1; 9 bases map to TRBD2. The sequencing input was blood, either unsorted or a sorted T cell fraction (not recorded which). As DNA, the CDR3 is TGCGCCAGCAGCCTTAGCGGGAGAACAAACAATGAGCAGTTCTTC. It codes for CASSLSGRTNNEQFF. The full variable domain, in which reference TRBV5-1 and TRBJ2-1 provide the parts outside the CDR3, is KAGVTQTPRYLIKTRGQQVTLSCSPISGHRSVSWYQQTPGQGLQFLFEYFSETQRNKGNFPGRFSGRQFSNSRSEMNVSTLELGDSALYLCASSLSGRTNNEQFFGPGTRLTVL.